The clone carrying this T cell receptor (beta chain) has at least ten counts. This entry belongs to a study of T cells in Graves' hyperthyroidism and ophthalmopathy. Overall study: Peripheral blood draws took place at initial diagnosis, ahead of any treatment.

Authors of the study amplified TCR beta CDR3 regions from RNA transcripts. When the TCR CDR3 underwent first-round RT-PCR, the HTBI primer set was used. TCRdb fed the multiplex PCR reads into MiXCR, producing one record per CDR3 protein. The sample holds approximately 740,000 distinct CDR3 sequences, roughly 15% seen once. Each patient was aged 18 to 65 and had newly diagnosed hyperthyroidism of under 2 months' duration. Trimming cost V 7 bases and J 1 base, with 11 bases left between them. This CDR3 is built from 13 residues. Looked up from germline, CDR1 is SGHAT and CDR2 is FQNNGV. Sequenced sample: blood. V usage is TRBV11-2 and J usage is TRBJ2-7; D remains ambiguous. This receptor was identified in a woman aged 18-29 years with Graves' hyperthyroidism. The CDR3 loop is CASMSWVSYEQYF. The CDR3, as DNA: TGTGCCAGCATGAGCTGGGTATCCTACGAGCAGTACTTC.